Sequencing of this T cell receptor beta chain was carried out in a study of cytomegalovirus exposure and HLA in healthy donors. The repertoire was sequenced with immunoSEQ multiplex PCR; TCRdb's copy has only in-frame clones and lacks some. The sample contains tens of thousands of clones, approximately 91% of which appear only once. Separate from the approximately 720-subject first cohort was the 120-subject validation cohort, to which the donors belonged. This CDR3 has 15 amino acids. V shed 6 bases, J shed 0 bases, and the junction held 5 bases outside the gene matches. Germline lookup yields CDR1 MDHEN and CDR2 SYDVKM. The sample holds one count of this clone.

The V gene is TRBV28, the J gene TRBJ2-1; 7 nucleotides match TRBD2. The clonotype comes from a man between 25 and 39 years old in good health and CMV-seronegative. The sample was PBMCs. The CDR3 region is CASSSGGRSYNEQFF. The CDR3 region has the DNA TGTGCCAGCAGCTCGGGGGGACGCTCCTACAATGAGCAGTTCTTC.